This T cell receptor (beta chain) was sequenced in a study of PD-L1 blockade in urothelial cancer. Across the study: About nine tenths of the roughly 30 patients were men whose urothelial cancer was bladder-origin.

Specified time point: pretreatment peripheral blood. The repertoire was sequenced with immunoSEQ multiplex PCR; TCRdb's copy has only in-frame clones and lacks some. Of around 100,000 clones listed, more than 75% are singletons. The receptor was derived from a man aged 55 to 70 with urothelial cancer. Specimen: PBMCs, collected around atezolizumab (anti-PD-L1) treatment.

CDR3 nucleotides: TGTGCCAGCAGTTACTCGGGGAGGGGGAACACTGAAGCTTTCTTT. Protein: CASSYSGRGNTEAFF. This chain connects TRBV6-5 to TRBJ1-1; maybe TRBD1 (5 bases). This CDR3 has 15 amino acids. The V gene's germline CDR1 is MNHEY and CDR2 SVGAGI. V was cut by 0 bases and J by 1 base, with 9 bases left in between.